This is a list of T cell receptor beta chains from one sample in a study of beta chain features in type 1 diabetes. TCRdb keeps only in-frame clones here, not all; method: immunoSEQ multiplex PCR. The sample yields some 290,000 clones, more than 13% seen once. The sample taken for sequencing was naive CD4+ T cells from blood. The receptors were gathered from a man aged 25-40 years with type 1 diabetes. The CDR3 runs from the conserved cysteine through the conserved F or W. The D gene is left open where the match is weak. Expanded clones are given a class, and other clones once, few, many or no size at all.

cdr3_length	clone_size	v_call	d_call	j_call	cdr3_aa	cdr3_nt
13	-	TRBV28	-	TRBJ1-5	CASSLPRVQPQHF	TGTGCCAGCAGTTTACCTCGAGTCCAGCCCCAGCATTTT
15	few	TRBV5-6	-	TRBJ2-1	CASSLLREIHNEQFF	TGTGCCAGCAGCTTGTTGAGGGAGATCCACAATGAGCAGTTCTTC
13	few	TRBV18	TRBD1	TRBJ2-7	CASSPGQGDEQYF	TGTGCCAGCTCACCAGGGCAGGGGGACGAGCAGTACTTC
14	few	TRBV2	TRBD1	TRBJ2-1	CASSRDRERGEQFF	TGTGCCAGCAGCCGGGACAGGGAACGGGGGGAGCAGTTCTTC
15	few	TRBV7-9	-	TRBJ2-3	CASSLRGPTTDTQYF	TGTGCCAGCAGCTTAAGGGGCCCCACCACAGATACGCAGTATTTT
14	-	TRBV28	TRBD1	TRBJ2-7	CASSFPGGRLEQYF	TGTGCCAGCAGTTTCCCAGGGGGCCGTCTCGAGCAGTACTTC
14	-	TRBV9	TRBD1	TRBJ2-5	CASSAQTGGETHYF	TGTGCCAGCAGCGCCCAGACAGGGGGAGAGACCCACTACTTC
15	-	TRBV2	TRBD1	TRBJ2-7	CASRATGGAGYEQYF	TGTGCCAGCAGAGCCACAGGGGGCGCGGGGTACGAGCAGTACTTC
13	-	TRBV18	-	TRBJ2-5	CASSQAGYETQYF	TGTGCCAGCTCACAGGCAGGGTATGAGACCCAGTACTTC
15	-	TRBV7-6	-	TRBJ2-7	CASSLVSGGSYEQYF	TGTGCCAGCAGCTTAGTATCAGGGGGGTCCTACGAGCAGTACTTC
14	few	TRBV7-9	-	TRBJ1-5	CAGDGGGSNQPQHF	TGTGCGGGCGATGGGGGGGGTAGCAATCAGCCCCAGCATTTT
16	few	TRBV10-3	-	TRBJ2-6	CAISESGGSGANVLTF	TGTGCCATCAGTGAGTCAGGGGGCTCTGGGGCCAACGTCCTGACTTTC
16	once	TRBV9	TRBD2	TRBJ2-3	CASSGAGGPRTDTQYF	TGTGCCAGCAGCGGGGCGGGAGGGCCGAGAACAGATACGCAGTATTTT
12	-	TRBV25-1	-	TRBJ2-1	CASSEWSGEQFF	TGTGCCAGCAGTGAATGGAGCGGCGAGCAGTTCTTC
14	-	TRBV29-1	-	TRBJ2-1	CSVEDRGSYNEQFF	TGCAGCGTTGAAGACAGGGGTTCGTACAATGAGCAGTTCTTC
14	-	TRBV30	-	TRBJ2-7	CAWRTSGTRHEQYF	TGTGCCTGGAGGACCTCAGGGACAAGGCACGAGCAGTACTTC
15	few	TRBV4-3	-	TRBJ1-2	CASSQEGTGNYGYTF	TGCGCCAGCAGCCAAGAAGGTACGGGAAACTATGGCTACACCTTC
16	few	TRBV7-2	TRBD2	TRBJ2-1	CASSFTGTTTYNEQFF	TGTGCCAGCAGCTTTACCGGGACTACCACCTACAATGAGCAGTTCTTC
15	few	TRBV28	-	TRBJ2-4	CASSFEVLAKNIQYF	TGTGCCAGCAGTTTCGAGGTCCTAGCCAAAAACATTCAGTACTTC
15	-	TRBV5-1	TRBD1	TRBJ2-1	CASSLGDRVGNEQFF	TGCGCCAGCAGCTTGGGGGACAGGGTAGGAAATGAGCAGTTCTTC
15	few	TRBV2	TRBD2	TRBJ2-1	CASFPSGSSYNEQFF	TGTGCCAGCTTCCCAAGCGGGAGCTCCTACAATGAGCAGTTCTTC
16	few	TRBV9	TRBD2	TRBJ2-5	CASSLAPLAGAETQYF	TGTGCCAGCAGCCTAGCCCCCCTAGCGGGAGCAGAGACCCAGTACTTC
16	-	TRBV28	TRBD2	TRBJ2-7	CASKALGLPKTYEQYF	TGTGCCAGCAAGGCCCTGGGACTACCAAAGACCTACGAGCAGTACTTC
13	-	TRBV28	-	TRBJ2-1	CASSNPGFNEQFF	TGTGCCAGCAGCAATCCAGGGTTCAATGAGCAGTTCTTC
15	few	TRBV4-1	-	TRBJ2-1	CASSPPSGGDNEQFF	TGCGCCAGCAGCCCTCCCAGCGGAGGGGACAATGAGCAGTTCTTC
11	few	TRBV29-1	-	TRBJ2-7	CSVMTVYEQYF	TGCAGCGTTATGACAGTCTACGAGCAGTACTTC
11	-	TRBV20-1	-	TRBJ1-1	CKSGVNTEAFF	TGCAAGTCGGGGGTGAACACTGAAGCTTTCTTT
13	-	TRBV2	-	TRBJ1-5	CASSAGINQPQHF	TGTGCCAGCAGTGCAGGAATTAATCAGCCCCAGCATTTT
13	few	TRBV7-2	-	TRBJ2-5	CASSLPVQETQYF	TGTGCCAGCAGCCTCCCAGTCCAAGAGACCCAGTACTTC
15	few	TRBV9	TRBD1	TRBJ1-2	CASSPGQGAFYGYTF	TGTGCCAGCAGCCCGGGACAGGGGGCATTCTATGGCTACACCTTC
18	few	TRBV7-3	TRBD1	TRBJ1-4	CASRTRQGIRPTNEKLFF	TGTGCCAGCAGGACCCGACAGGGGATTCGGCCAACTAATGAAAAACTGTTTTTT
15	-	TRBV4-3	-	TRBJ1-1	CASSQDPGMNTEAFF	TGCGCCAGCAGCCAAGATCCGGGTATGAACACTGAAGCTTTCTTT
14	few	TRBV5-1	-	TRBJ2-7	CASSTQGVSYEQYF	TGCGCCAGCAGCACGCAGGGCGTGAGCTACGAGCAGTACTTC
14	-	TRBV28	TRBD1	TRBJ1-5	CASRLRGSNQPQHF	TGTGCCAGCAGACTCAGGGGGAGCAATCAGCCCCAGCATTTT
15	few	TRBV5-6	-	TRBJ2-7	CASSLALAGISEQYF	TGTGCCAGCAGCTTGGCATTGGCAGGGATTTCCGAGCAGTACTTC
16	few	TRBV5-4	TRBD2	TRBJ2-3	CASSTGLAGVADTQYF	TGTGCCAGCAGCACCGGACTAGCGGGAGTTGCTGATACGCAGTATTTT
15	-	TRBV7-8	-	TRBJ2-3	CASSRTRDTTDTQYF	TGTGCCAGCAGCAGGACCCGGGATACCACAGATACGCAGTATTTT
14	-	TRBV28	-	TRBJ2-7	CASTLGPTSYEQYF	TGTGCCAGCACCCTGGGGCCTACCTCCTACGAGCAGTACTTC
16	-	TRBV5-4	TRBD1	TRBJ1-1	CASSLRTGVGGTEAFF	TGTGCCAGCAGCCTGCGGACAGGGGTAGGGGGAACTGAAGCTTTCTTT
15	-	TRBV6-6	TRBD1	TRBJ2-1	CASSSFTGGRNEQFF	TGTGCCAGCAGTTCCTTCACAGGGGGCCGCAATGAGCAGTTCTTC
18	-	TRBV28	-	TRBJ1-4	CASSDGGGPRLSNEKLFF	TGTGCCAGCAGTGACGGCGGGGGCCCTAGGCTATCTAATGAAAAACTGTTTTTT
19	-	TRBV21-1	-	TRBJ2-1	CASSKDWTGPLRHADEQFF	TGTGCCAGCAGCAAAGATTGGACAGGGCCCCTACGCCATGCGGATGAGCAGTTCTTC
16	-	TRBV4-2	TRBD1	TRBJ1-5	CASSQVRTGDHQPQHF	TGTGCCAGCAGCCAAGTTAGGACAGGGGATCATCAGCCCCAGCATTTT
14	few	TRBV9	TRBD1	TRBJ2-3	CASTRTGGQDTQYF	TGTGCCAGCACCAGGACAGGGGGTCAAGATACGCAGTATTTT
16	few	TRBV7-2	TRBD2	TRBJ2-3	CASSPRTSGSTDTQYF	TGTGCCAGCAGCCCCCGGACTAGCGGGAGCACAGATACGCAGTATTTT